This T cell receptor beta chain came from a study of cytomegalovirus exposure and HLA in healthy donors. Looking at the study overall: The 100 to 150 validation repertoires matched the 500 to 750 first-cohort repertoires in platform, a later analysis reported.

The CDR3 sequence is 15 residues long. In germline, CDR1 is MDHEN, CDR2 SYDVKM. Trimming took off 7 bases at V and 1 base at J, with 14 bases between the two ends. Some clones are missing from TCRdb's copy, which holds only in-frame ones; the method was immunoSEQ multiplex PCR. The sample holds 250,000 to 350,000 clones, around 87% seen once. Regarding the study as a whole: Cytomegalovirus-associated TCR beta chains were listed, numbering some 180.

About this clone itself: The antigen is not known.

This chain links TRBV28 with TRBJ1-5; no clear D gene. Input material: PBMCs. This sequence was found in a woman aged 30 to 39 in good health and CMV-seropositive. Here the CDR3 reads CASMMADLSNQPQHF. CDR3 bases: TGTGCCAGCATGATGGCGGACTTAAGCAATCAGCCCCAGCATTTT.